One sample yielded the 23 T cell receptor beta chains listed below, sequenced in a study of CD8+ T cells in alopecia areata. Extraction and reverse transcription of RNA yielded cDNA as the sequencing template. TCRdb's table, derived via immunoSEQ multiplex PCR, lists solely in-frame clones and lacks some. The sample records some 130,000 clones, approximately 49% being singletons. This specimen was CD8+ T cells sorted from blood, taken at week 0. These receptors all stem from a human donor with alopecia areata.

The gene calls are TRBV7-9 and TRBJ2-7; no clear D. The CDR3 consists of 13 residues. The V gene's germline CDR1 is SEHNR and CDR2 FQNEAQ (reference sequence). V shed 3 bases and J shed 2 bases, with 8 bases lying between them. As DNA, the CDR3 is TGTGCCAGCAGCTTTCCAGCCACCTACGAGCAGTACTTC. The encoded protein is CASSFPATYEQYF.

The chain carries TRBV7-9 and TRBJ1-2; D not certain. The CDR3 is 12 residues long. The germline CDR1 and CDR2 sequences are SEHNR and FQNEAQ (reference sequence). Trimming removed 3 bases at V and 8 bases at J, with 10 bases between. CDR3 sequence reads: CASSFSNLGYTF. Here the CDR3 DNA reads TGTGCCAGCAGCTTCTCCAATTTGGGCTACACCTTC.

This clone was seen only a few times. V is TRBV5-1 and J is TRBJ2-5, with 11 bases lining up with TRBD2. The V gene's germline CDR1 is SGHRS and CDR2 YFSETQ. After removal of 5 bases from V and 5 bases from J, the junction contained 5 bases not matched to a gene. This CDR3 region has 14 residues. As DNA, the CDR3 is TGCGCCAGCAGTACTAGCGGGAGTCGGGAGACCCAGTACTTC. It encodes CASSTSGSRETQYF.

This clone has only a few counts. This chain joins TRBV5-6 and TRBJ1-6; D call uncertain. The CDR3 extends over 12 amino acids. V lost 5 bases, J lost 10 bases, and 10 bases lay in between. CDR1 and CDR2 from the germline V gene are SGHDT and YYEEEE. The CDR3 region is CASRRLGSPLHF. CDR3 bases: TGTGCCAGCAGAAGACTCGGATCACCCCTCCACTTT.

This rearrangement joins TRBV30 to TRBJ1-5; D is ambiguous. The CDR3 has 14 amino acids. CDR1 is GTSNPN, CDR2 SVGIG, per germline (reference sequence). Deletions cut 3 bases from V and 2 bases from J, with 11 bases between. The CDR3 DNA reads TGTGCCTGGAGCGGGGAGGAGGGCAATCAGCCCCAGCATTTT. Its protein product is CAWSGEEGNQPQHF.

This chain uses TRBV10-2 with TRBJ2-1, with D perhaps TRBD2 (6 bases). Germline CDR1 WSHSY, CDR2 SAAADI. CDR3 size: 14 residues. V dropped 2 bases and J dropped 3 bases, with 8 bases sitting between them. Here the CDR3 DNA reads TGCGCCAGCAGTGAGGGGGGGTACTACAATGAGCAGTTCTTC. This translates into CASSEGGYYNEQFF.

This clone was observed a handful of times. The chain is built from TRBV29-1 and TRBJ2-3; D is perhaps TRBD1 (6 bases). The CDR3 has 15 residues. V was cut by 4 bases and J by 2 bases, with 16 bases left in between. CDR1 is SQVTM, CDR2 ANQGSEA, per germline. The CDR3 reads CSVAADRTYTDTQYF. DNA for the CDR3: TGCAGCGTTGCGGCCGACAGGACCTACACAGATACGCAGTATTTT.

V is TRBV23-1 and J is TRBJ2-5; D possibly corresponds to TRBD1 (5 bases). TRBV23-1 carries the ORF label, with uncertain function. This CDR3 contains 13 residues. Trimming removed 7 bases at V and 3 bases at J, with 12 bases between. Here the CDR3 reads CASILTAKETQYF. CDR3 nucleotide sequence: TGCGCCAGCATCTTGACAGCCAAAGAGACCCAGTACTTC.

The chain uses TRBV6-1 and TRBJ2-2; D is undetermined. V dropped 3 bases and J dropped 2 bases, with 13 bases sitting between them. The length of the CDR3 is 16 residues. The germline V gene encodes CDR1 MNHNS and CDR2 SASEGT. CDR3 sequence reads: CASSEGSWGNTGELFF. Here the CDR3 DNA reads TGTGCCAGCAGTGAGGGAAGCTGGGGTAACACCGGGGAGCTGTTTTTT.

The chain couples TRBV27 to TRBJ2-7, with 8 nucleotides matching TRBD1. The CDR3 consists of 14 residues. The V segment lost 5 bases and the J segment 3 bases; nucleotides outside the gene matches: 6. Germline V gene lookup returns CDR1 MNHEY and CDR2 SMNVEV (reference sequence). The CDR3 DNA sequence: TGTGCCAGCAGTGCCTCCGGGACAGGCTACGAGCAGTACTTC. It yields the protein CASSASGTGYEQYF.

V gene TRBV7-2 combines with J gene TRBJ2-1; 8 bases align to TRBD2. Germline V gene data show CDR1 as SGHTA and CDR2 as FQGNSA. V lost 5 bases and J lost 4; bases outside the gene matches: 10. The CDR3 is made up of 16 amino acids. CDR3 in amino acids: CASSPPGVAGYNEQFF. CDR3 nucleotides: TGTGCCAGCAGCCCTCCTGGGGTAGCGGGGTACAATGAGCAGTTCTTC. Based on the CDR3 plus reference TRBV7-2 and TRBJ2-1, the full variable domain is GAGVSQSPSNKVTEKGKDVELRCDPISGHTALYWYRQSLGQGLEFLIYFQGNSAPDKSGLPSDRFSAERTGGSVSTLTIQRTQQEDSAVYLCASSPPGVAGYNEQFFGPGTRLTVL.

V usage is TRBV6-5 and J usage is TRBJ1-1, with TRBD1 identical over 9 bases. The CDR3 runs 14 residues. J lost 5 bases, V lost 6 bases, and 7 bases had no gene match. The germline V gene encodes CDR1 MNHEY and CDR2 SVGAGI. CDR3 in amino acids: CASSPGTGSTEAFF. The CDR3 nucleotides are TGTGCCAGCAGCCCCGGGACAGGGAGTACTGAAGCTTTCTTT.

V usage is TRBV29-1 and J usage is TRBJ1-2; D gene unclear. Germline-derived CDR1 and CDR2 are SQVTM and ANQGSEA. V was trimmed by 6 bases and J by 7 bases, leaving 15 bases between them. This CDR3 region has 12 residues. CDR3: CSVVEEYGGYTF. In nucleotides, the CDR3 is TGCAGCGTCGTGGAGGAGTACGGTGGCTACACCTTC.

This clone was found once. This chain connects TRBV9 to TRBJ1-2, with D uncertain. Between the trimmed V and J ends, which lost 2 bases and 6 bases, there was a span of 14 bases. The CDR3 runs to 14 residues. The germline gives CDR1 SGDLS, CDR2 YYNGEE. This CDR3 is CASSVGSEEDGYTF. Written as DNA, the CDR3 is TGTGCCAGCAGCGTGGGCAGCGAAGAGGATGGCTACACCTTC.

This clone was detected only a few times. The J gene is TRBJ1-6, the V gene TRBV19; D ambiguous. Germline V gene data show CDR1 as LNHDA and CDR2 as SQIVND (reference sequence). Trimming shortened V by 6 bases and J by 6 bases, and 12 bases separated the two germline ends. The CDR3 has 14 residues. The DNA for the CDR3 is TGTGCCAGTAGCACTCGGGAGTTTAATTCACCCCTCCACTTT. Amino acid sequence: CASSTREFNSPLHF. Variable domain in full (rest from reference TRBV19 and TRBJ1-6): DGGITQSPKYLFRKEGQNVTLSCEQNLNHDAMYWYRQDPGQGLRLIYYSQIVNDFQKGDIAEGYSVSREKKESFPLTVTSAQKNPTAFYLCASSTREFNSPLHFGNGTRLTVT.

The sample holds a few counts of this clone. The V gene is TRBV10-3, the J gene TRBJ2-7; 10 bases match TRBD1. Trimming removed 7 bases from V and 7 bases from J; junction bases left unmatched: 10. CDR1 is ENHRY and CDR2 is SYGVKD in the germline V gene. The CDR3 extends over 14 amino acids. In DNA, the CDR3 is TGTGCCATCAATGACCGGGACAGGGGCGTGGAGCAGTACTTC. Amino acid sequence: CAINDRDRGVEQYF.

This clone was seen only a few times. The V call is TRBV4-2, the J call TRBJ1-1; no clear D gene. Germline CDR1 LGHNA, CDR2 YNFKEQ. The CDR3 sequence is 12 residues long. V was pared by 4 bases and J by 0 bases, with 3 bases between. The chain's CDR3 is CASSLMNTEAFF. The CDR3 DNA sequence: TGTGCCAGCAGCCTGATGAACACTGAAGCTTTCTTT.

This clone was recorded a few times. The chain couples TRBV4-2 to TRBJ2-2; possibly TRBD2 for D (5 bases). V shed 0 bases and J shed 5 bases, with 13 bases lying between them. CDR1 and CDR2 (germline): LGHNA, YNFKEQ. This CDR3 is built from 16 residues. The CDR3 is CASSQDLWTGTGELFF. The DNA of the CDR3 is TGTGCCAGCAGCCAAGACCTTTGGACTGGGACCGGGGAGCTGTTTTTT.

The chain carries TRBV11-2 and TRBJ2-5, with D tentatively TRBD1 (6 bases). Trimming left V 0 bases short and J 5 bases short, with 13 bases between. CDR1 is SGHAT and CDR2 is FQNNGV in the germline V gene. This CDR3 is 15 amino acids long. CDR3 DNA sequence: TGTGCCAGCAGCTTAGAAACAGGGTGGCGGGAGACCCAGTACTTC. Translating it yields CASSLETGWRETQYF.

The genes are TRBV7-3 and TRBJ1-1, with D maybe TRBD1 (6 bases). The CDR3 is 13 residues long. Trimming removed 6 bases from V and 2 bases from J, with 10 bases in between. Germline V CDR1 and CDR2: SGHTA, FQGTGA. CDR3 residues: CASRRDTNTEAFF. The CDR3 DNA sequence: TGTGCCAGCAGACGGGACACCAACACTGAAGCTTTCTTT.

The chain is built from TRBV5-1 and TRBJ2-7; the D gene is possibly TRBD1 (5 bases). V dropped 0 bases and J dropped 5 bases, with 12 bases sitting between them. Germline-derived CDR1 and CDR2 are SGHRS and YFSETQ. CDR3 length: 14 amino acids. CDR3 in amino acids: CASSLGQGYDEQYF. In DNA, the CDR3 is TGCGCCAGCAGCTTGGGGCAGGGTTACGACGAGCAGTACTTC.

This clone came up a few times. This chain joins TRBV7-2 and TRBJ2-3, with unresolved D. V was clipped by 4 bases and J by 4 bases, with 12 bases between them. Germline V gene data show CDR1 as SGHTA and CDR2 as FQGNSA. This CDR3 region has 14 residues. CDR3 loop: CASSSAHGPDTQYF. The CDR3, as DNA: TGTGCCAGCAGCTCAGCTCACGGGCCAGATACGCAGTATTTT.

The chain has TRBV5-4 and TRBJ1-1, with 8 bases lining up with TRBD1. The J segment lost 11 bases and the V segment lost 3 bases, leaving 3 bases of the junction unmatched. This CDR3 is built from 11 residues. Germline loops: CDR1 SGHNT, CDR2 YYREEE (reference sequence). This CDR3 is CASSWRTGAFF. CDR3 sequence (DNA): TGTGCCAGCAGCTGGAGGACAGGGGCTTTCTTT.